This T cell receptor beta chain was profiled in a study of blood T cell repertoires in COVID-19. CDR1 and CDR2 from the germline V gene are KGHDR and SFDVKD. The CDR3 runs 14 residues. V dropped 9 bases and J dropped 2; count of bases not matched to a gene: 3. Participants were aged about 18 to 95 years, lived in 20 to 25 US areas, and enrolled virtually. Donors in Cohort 3 counted as recovered after two negative PCRs, clearance, or symptom resolution. Data came from immunoSEQ multiplex PCR; TCRdb stores just in-frame clones and leaves some out. Found here are fewer than 500,000 clones, roughly 87% of them singletons; the top ten hold roughly 0.7%. This clone was counted once.

The V gene is TRBV24-1, the J gene TRBJ1-5, with 10 bases lining up with TRBD1. The TCR sequence derives from a woman aged 18-35 years who had recovered from COVID-19. Sequenced sample: PBMCs or T cells enriched from blood (not recorded which). The CDR3 loop is CATEGTGGNQPQHF. In nucleotides, the CDR3 is TGTGCCACCGAGGGGACAGGGGGCAATCAGCCCCAGCATTTT.